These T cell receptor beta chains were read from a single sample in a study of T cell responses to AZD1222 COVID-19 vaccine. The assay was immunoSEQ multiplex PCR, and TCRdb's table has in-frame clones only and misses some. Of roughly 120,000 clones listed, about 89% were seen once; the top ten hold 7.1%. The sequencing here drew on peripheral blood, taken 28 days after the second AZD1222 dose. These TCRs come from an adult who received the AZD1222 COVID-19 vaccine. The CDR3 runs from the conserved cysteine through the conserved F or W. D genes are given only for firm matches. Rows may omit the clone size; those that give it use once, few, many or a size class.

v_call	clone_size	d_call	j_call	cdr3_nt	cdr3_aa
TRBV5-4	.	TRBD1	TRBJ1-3	TGTGCCAGCAGCTCCGCAGGGGGAGTTGGAAACACCATATATTTT	CASSSAGGVGNTIYF
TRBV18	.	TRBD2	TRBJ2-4	TGTGCCAGCTCCCCTCTCGGGAGGGCCATTAAAAACATTCAGTACTTC	CASSPLGRAIKNIQYF
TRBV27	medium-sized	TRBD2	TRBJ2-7	TGTGCCAGCAGACCTGGGGCGGGAGGTTTCTACGAGCAGTACTTC	CASRPGAGGFYEQYF
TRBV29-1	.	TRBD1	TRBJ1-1	TGCAGCGTCTTGGACCCGGGACAGGGGAGGATTGCTTTCTTT	CSVLDPGQGRIAFF
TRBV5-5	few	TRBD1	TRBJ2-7	TGTGCCAGCAGTCCACAGGGGATCCTCTACGAGCAGTACTTC	CASSPQGILYEQYF
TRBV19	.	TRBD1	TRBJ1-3	TGTGCCAGTAGTTGGCAGGGGGATTCTGGAAACACCATATATTTT	CASSWQGDSGNTIYF
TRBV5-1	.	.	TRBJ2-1	TGCGCCAGCAGCTTGGCGTCGGGATCGGATGAGCAGTTCTTC	CASSLASGSDEQFF
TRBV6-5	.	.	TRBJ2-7	TGTGCCAGCAGTCCCTCGTCAAGGAATTACGAGCAGTACTTC	CASSPSSRNYEQYF
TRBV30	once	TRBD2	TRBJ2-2	TGTGCCTGGATGGGGGGAGGGCCTACCGGGGAGCTGTTTTTT	CAWMGGGPTGELFF
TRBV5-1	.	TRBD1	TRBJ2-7	TGCGCCAGCAGCTTGGAGGGACAGACCTACGAGCAGTACTTC	CASSLEGQTYEQYF
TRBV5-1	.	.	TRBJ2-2	TGCGCCAGCAGCTTGAAGCCGAGTCGGAGGCTAGAGAACACCGGGGAGCTGTTTTTT	CASSLKPSRRLENTGELFF
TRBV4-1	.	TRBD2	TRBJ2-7	TGCGCCAGCAGCGGACTAGACTACGAGCAGTACTTC	CASSGLDYEQYF
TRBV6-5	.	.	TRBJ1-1	TGTGCCAGCAGGACAGGCCAGAACACTGAAGCTTTCTTT	CASRTGQNTEAFF
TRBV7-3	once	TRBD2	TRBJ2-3	TGTGCCAGCAGCTTAACTAGCGGGGGGTCAGATACGCAGTATTTT	CASSLTSGGSDTQYF
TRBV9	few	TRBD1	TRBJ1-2	TGTGCCAGCAGCTCTGGGACAGCCCCATATGGCTACACCTTC	CASSSGTAPYGYTF
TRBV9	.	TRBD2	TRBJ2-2	TGTGCCAGCAGCCCGGGACTAGCGGGGGGACTCGCCGGGGAGCTGTTTTTT	CASSPGLAGGLAGELFF
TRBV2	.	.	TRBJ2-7	TGTGCCAGCAGTGAGGAACGGGAACACTCCTACGAGCAGTACTTC	CASSEEREHSYEQYF
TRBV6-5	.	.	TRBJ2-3	TGTGCCAGCAGTTACTCTGTTGGAGGGGCAGATACGCAGTATTTT	CASSYSVGGADTQYF
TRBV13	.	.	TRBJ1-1	TGTGCCGCGCGGTGGGATGGGGACACTGAAGCTTTCTTT	CAARWDGDTEAFF
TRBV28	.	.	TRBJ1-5	TGTGCCAGCAGTTCCCCCGCCGGCTCGGGCAATCAGCCCCAGCATTTT	CASSSPAGSGNQPQHF
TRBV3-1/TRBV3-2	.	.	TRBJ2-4	TGTGCCAGCAGCCAAGATTGGAACATTCAGTACTTC	CASSQDWNIQYF
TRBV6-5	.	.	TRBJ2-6	TGTGCCAGCAGTCCCCAGGGTGCTGGGGCCAACGTCCTGACTTTC	CASSPQGAGANVLTF
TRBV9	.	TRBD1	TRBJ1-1	TGTGCCAGCAGCGTAGGGACAGGGGGCACTGAAGCTTTCTTT	CASSVGTGGTEAFF